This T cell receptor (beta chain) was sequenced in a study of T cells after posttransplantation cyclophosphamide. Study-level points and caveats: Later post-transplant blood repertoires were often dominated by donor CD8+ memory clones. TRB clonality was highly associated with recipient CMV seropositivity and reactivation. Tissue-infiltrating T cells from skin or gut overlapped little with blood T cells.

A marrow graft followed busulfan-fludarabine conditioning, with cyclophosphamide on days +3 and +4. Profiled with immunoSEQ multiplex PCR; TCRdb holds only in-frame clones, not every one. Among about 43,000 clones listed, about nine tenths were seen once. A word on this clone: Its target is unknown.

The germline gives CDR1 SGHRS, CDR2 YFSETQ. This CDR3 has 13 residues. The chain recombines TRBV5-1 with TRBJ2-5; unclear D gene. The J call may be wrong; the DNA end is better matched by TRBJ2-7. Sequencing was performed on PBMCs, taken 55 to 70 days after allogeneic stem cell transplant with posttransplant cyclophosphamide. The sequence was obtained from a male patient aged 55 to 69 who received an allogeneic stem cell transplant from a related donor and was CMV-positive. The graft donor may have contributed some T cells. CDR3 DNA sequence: TGCGCCAGCAGCCAAGGTCAGAACTACGAGCAGTACTTC. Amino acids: CASSQGQNYEQYF.